Below, 21 T cell receptor beta chains from the same sample are listed, as sequenced in a study of cytomegalovirus exposure and HLA in healthy donors. In the PCR, 60 Vbeta and 13 Jbeta primers were used. The method was immunoSEQ multiplex PCR; TCRdb's version includes in-frame clones alone and lacks a portion of them. The profile shows 250,000 to 350,000 clones, roughly 88% of them singletons. Sequenced material: PBMCs. These receptors originate from a man between 35 and 55 years old in good health and CMV-seropositive.

The chain combines TRBV7-2 with TRBJ2-3, with TRBD2 matching 14 bases. The V and J ends lost 5 bases and 4 bases, in that order; junction bases with no gene match: 8. The CDR3 is 17 residues long. CDR1 and CDR2 from the germline V gene are SGHTA and FQGNSA. This CDR3 reads CASSRRLAGGPADTQYF. The CDR3 nucleotides are TGTGCCAGCAGCCGACGACTAGCGGGAGGGCCAGCAGATACGCAGTATTTT.

J is TRBJ2-3 and V is TRBV10-1; D ambiguous. V was clipped by 5 bases and J by 0 bases, with 12 bases between them. This CDR3 is 15 amino acids long. In germline, CDR1 is WNHNN, CDR2 SYGVQD (reference sequence). The CDR3 bases are TGCGCCAGCAGTCACCGTGCGGCTAGCACAGATACGCAGTATTTT. This gives the protein CASSHRAASTDTQYF.

The V gene is TRBV5-1, the J gene TRBJ1-2; D is uncertain. The length of the CDR3 is 13 residues. Germline CDR1 and CDR2: SGHRS and YFSETQ. Trimming pared 4 bases from V and 4 bases from J, leaving 11 bases between. The CDR3 spells CASSLGGPYGYTF. The CDR3 nucleotides read TGCGCCAGCAGCCTTGGCGGTCCCTATGGCTACACCTTC.

This sequence joins TRBV29-1 and TRBJ2-5, with a weak D call TRBD1 (6 bases). Looked up from germline, CDR1 is SQVTM and CDR2 is ANQGSEA. The CDR3 loop spans 16 amino acids. V was clipped by 6 bases and J by 4 bases, with 24 bases between them. CDR3 in amino acids: CSVLYAGDDSGETQYF. The CDR3 DNA follows: TGCAGCGTACTTTATGCAGGGGACGATAGTGGAGAGACCCAGTACTTC.

V usage is TRBV28 and J usage is TRBJ2-7, with a weak D call TRBD2 (6 bases). V was clipped by 4 bases and J by 4 bases, with 14 bases between them. The germline V gene encodes CDR1 MDHEN and CDR2 SYDVKM. The CDR3 length is 14 residues. The CDR3 sequence: CASSSRRRGYEQYF. CDR3 sequence (DNA): TGTGCCAGCAGTTCCCGACGCCGGGGGTACGAGCAGTACTTC.

This clone was seen a single time. The chain is built from TRBV27 and TRBJ2-7; possible D gene TRBD1, 6 bases. The germline gives CDR1 MNHEY, CDR2 SMNVEV (reference sequence). Trimming left V 4 bases short and J 2 bases short, with 15 bases between. This CDR3 has 15 residues. CDR3 protein: CASSSLGASTYEQYF. The CDR3 DNA reads as TGTGCCAGCAGTTCCTTGGGGGCCTCTACCTACGAGCAGTACTTC.

The chain uses TRBV18 and TRBJ2-5; D uncertain. Germline V gene lookup returns CDR1 KGHSH and CDR2 LQKENI. Trimming removed 4 bases at V and 5 bases at J, with 14 bases between. The length of the CDR3 is 14 residues. The CDR3 loop reads CASSRATAAETQYF. The CDR3 bases are TGTGCCAGCTCACGGGCTACGGCTGCCGAGACCCAGTACTTC. Full variable domain (rest looked up from reference TRBV18 and TRBJ2-5): NAGVMQNPRHLVRRRGQEARLRCSPMKGHSHVYWYRQLPEEGLKFMVYLQKENIIDESGMPKERFSAEFPKEGPSILRIQQVVRGDSAAYFCASSRATAAETQYFGPGTRLLVL.

V gene TRBV19 combines with J gene TRBJ2-1; D may be TRBD2 (5 bases). Trimming stripped 7 bases from V and 0 bases from J, with 13 bases between. The CDR3 length is 15 residues. Germline CDR1 LNHDA, CDR2 SQIVND (reference sequence). CDR3: CASTPYSGSYNEQFF. CDR3 DNA sequence: TGTGCCAGTACCCCGTACAGCGGCTCCTACAATGAGCAGTTCTTC.

This clone has ten or more counts. This sequence joins TRBV5-1 and TRBJ1-2; the match to TRBD1 covers 7 bases. The CDR3 is 13 residues long. V gave up 1 base and J gave up 3 bases; unmatched junction bases: 0. CDR1 SGHRS and CDR2 YFSETQ come from the germline V gene. The CDR3 here is CASSLQGDYGYTF. CDR3 DNA sequence: TGCGCCAGCAGCTTGCAGGGGGACTATGGCTACACCTTC.

The chain uses TRBV5-4 and TRBJ2-2; TRBD2 agrees at 9 bases. Germline CDR1 is SGHNT and CDR2 is YYREEE (reference sequence). With V trimmed by 0 bases and J by 7 bases, 10 bases remained unmatched. CDR3 size: 17 residues. Here the CDR3 DNA reads TGTGCCAGCAGCTTGGGGGTAGCGGGAGTAACTGACGGGGAGCTGTTTTTT. Translated, it gives CASSLGVAGVTDGELFF.

This chain connects TRBV5-5 to TRBJ2-1; D may be TRBD2 (6 bases). The germline CDR1 and CDR2 sequences are SGHKS and YYEKEE (reference sequence). Trimming left V 3 bases short and J 6 bases short, with 16 bases between. The CDR3 has 15 amino acids. DNA for the CDR3: TGTGCCAGCAGCTATAGCGGCCCGGAGGTCAATGAGCAGTTCTTC. It translates to CASSYSGPEVNEQFF.

The count of this clone is one. The junction and the germline gene differ at one end; a read error may be behind it. CDR3 loop: CSSSPPPNRGWSTGELFF. In DNA, the CDR3 is TGTTCCAGCAGCCCTCCCCCCAACAGGGGGTGGAGCACCGGGGAGCTGTTTTTT. The chain couples TRBV7-9 to TRBJ2-2; 8 nucleotides align to TRBD1. The CDR3 is 18 residues long. The germline CDR1 and CDR2 sequences are SEHNR and FQNEAQ (reference sequence).

The genes are TRBV6-4 and TRBJ2-3, with 10 bases that match TRBD2. The V and J ends lost 0 bases and 0 bases, in that order; junction bases with no gene match: 0. Per germline, CDR1 MRHNA and CDR2 SNTAGT. This CDR3 comprises 16 residues. The CDR3 DNA sequence: TGTGCCAGCAGTGACTCGACTAGCGGGAGCACAGATACGCAGTATTTT. Its translation: CASSDSTSGSTDTQYF.

This rearrangement joins TRBV2 to TRBJ2-2, with D possibly matching TRBD1 (5 bases). Looked up from germline, CDR1 is SNHLY and CDR2 is FYNNEI. The CDR3 is 14 residues long. With 4 bases removed from V and 3 bases from J, the gap between germline ends came to 9 bases. The DNA of the CDR3 is TGTGCCAGCAGTGTAGTACAGGACACCGGGGAGCTGTTTTTT. Protein product: CASSVVQDTGELFF. Based on the CDR3 plus reference TRBV2 and TRBJ2-2, the full variable domain is EPEVTQTPSHQVTQMGQEVILRCVPISNHLYFYWYRQILGQKVEFLVSFYNNEISEKSEIFDDQFSVERPDGSNFTLKIRSTKLEDSAMYFCASSVVQDTGELFFGEGSRLTVL.

The chain recombines TRBV9 with TRBJ2-3; 9 bases align to TRBD2. With V trimmed by 4 bases and J by 3 bases, 3 bases remained unmatched. This CDR3 spans 14 amino acids. Germline V gene lookup returns CDR1 SGDLS and CDR2 YYNGEE. In DNA form, the CDR3 reads TGTGCCAGCAGCACTCTAGCGGGAACAGATACGCAGTATTTT. Translation: CASSTLAGTDTQYF. Based on the CDR3 plus reference TRBV9 and TRBJ2-3, the full variable domain is DSGVTQTPKHLITATGQRVTLRCSPRSGDLSVYWYQQSLDQGLQFLIQYYNGEERAKGNILERFSAQQFPDLHSELNLSSLELGDSALYFCASSTLAGTDTQYFGPGTRLTVL.

This chain uses TRBV7-9 with TRBJ2-2, with TRBD2 identical over 8 bases. Germline CDR1 SEHNR, CDR2 FQNEAQ (reference sequence). The CDR3 has 15 amino acids. J was trimmed by 4 bases and V by 6 bases; bases with no gene match: 7. Written as DNA, the CDR3 is TGTGCCAGCAGTGGTAGCGGGACGGGCACCGGGGAGCTGTTTTTT. Translation gives CASSGSGTGTGELFF.

V gene TRBV5-1 combines with J gene TRBJ1-1; the match to TRBD1 covers 7 bases. J gave up 6 bases and V 4 bases, and 3 bases lay outside the gene matches. This CDR3 has 12 amino acids. The germline V gene has CDR1 SGHRS and CDR2 YFSETQ. Written as DNA, the CDR3 is TGCGCCAGCAGCCCTGACAGGGCTGAAGCTTTCTTT. The encoded protein is CASSPDRAEAFF.

V usage is TRBV5-6 and J usage is TRBJ2-5; the D gene is possibly TRBD1 (6 bases). The J call may not be correct, given that the DNA end is closer to TRBJ2-7. Germline loops: CDR1 SGHDT, CDR2 YYEEEE. The CDR3 runs 12 residues. This CDR3 is CASSQQGSEQYF. Written as DNA, the CDR3 is TGTGCCAGCAGCCAGCAGGGGAGCGAGCAGTACTTC.

V is TRBV9 and J is TRBJ2-7; 8 nucleotides match TRBD1. V shed 3 bases, J shed 10 bases, and the junction held 9 bases outside the gene matches. From germline, CDR1 is SGDLS and CDR2 YYNGEE. The CDR3 contains 13 residues. The CDR3 spells CASSASDRADQYF. Here the CDR3 DNA reads TGTGCCAGCAGCGCCTCGGACAGGGCTGATCAGTACTTC.

This sequence joins TRBV28 and TRBJ1-2; D is ambiguous. Germline CDR1 is MDHEN and CDR2 is SYDVKM. The CDR3 length is 12 residues. V lost 11 bases and J lost 4, with 14 bases in between. The CDR3 DNA is TGTGCCGTTCAATCGAACGGCTATGGCTACACCTTC. Translating gives CAVQSNGYGYTF.

The V call is TRBV7-2, the J call TRBJ2-7, with D unresolved. There are 14 residues in the CDR3. Germline V gene sequence: CDR1 SGHTA, CDR2 FQGNSA. Trimming removed 1 base at V and 2 bases at J, with 9 bases between. The CDR3, as DNA: TGTGCCAGCAGCTTAGGACACGACACCTACGAGCAGTACTTC. Translating it yields CASSLGHDTYEQYF.